This TCR beta chain appears in the sequencing data of a study of T cell responses to AZD1222 COVID-19 vaccine. Findings of the study overall: Just 6 or 7 AZD1222 recipients were seropositive at baseline. Nearly half of spike-specific TCRs reportedly go after variant regions that carry no mutations. No day 14 peak samples; only post-peak repertoires were characterized.

The assay was immunoSEQ multiplex PCR, and TCRdb's table has in-frame clones only and misses some. Seen here are 70,000 or so clones, roughly 85% observed once, and the top ten hold roughly 23%. The CDR3 extends over 11 amino acids. Looked up from germline, CDR1 is MNHNY and CDR2 is SVGAGI (reference sequence). V was shortened by 8 bases and J by 9 bases, with 11 bases between the two germline ends. About this clone itself: Its antigen is unknown.

This TCR was recovered from an adult who received the AZD1222 COVID-19 vaccine. This specimen was peripheral blood, taken 28 days after the second AZD1222 dose. The chain combines TRBV6-6 with TRBJ1-3, with D uncertain. DNA of the CDR3: TGTGCCAGCGGGAGGGTTGGCACCATATATTTT. Its translation is CASGRVGTIYF.